This T cell receptor beta chain is drawn from a study of response to subunit inactivated influenza vaccine. Study-level results: Authors suggested seasonal influenza vaccinations each recruit few new T cells.

Using its own MiXCR run on the RT-PCR reads, TCRdb lists one record per CDR3 protein. The data show 550,000 to 600,000 distinct CDR3 sequences, with roughly 12% seen just once and about 9.4% held by the top ten. Trimming stripped 2 bases from V and 4 bases from J, with 11 bases between. The CDR3 consists of 13 residues. CDR1 and CDR2 from the germline V gene are DFQATT and SNEGSKA (reference sequence). Points on this clonotype: Its antigen remains unknown.

The gene calls are TRBV20-1 and TRBJ1-2, with TRBD1 as a possible D gene (6 bases). This TCR was recovered from a man aged 50-60 years who received an inactivated influenza vaccine. Sequences were derived from PBMCs from blood, sampled on the day of vaccination. The CDR3 nucleotides read TGCAGTGCTAGAAACAGGGACCCCTATGGCTACACCTTC. It codes for CSARNRDPYGYTF.